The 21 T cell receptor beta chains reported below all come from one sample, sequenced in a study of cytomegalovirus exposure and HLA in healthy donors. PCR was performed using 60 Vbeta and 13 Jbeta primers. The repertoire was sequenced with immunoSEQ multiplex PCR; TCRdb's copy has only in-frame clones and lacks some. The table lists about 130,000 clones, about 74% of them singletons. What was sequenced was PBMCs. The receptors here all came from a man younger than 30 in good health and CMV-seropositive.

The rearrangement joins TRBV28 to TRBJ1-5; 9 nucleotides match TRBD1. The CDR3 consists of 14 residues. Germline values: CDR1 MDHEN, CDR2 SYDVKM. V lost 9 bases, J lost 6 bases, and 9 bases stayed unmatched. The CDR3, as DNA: TGTGCCAGTATGTCAAGGACAGGGGCTCAGCCCCAGCATTTT. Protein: CASMSRTGAQPQHF.

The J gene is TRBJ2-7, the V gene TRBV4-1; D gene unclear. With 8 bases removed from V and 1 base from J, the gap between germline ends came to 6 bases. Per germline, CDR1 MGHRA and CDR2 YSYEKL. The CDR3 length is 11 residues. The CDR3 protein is CASLPSYEQYF. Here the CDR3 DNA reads TGCGCCAGCCTACCATCCTACGAGCAGTACTTC.

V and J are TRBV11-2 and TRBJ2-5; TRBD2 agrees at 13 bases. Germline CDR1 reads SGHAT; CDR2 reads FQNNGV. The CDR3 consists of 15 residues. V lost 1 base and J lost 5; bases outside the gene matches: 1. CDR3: CASSLVGLAGETQYF. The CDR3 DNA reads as TGTGCCAGCAGCTTAGTGGGACTAGCGGGGGAGACCCAGTACTTC.

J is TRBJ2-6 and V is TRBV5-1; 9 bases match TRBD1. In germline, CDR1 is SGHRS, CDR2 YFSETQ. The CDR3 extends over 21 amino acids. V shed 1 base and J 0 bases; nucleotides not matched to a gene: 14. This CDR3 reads CASSLPSGRDRVDSGANVLTF. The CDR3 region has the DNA TGCGCCAGCAGCTTGCCAAGCGGCCGGGACAGGGTTGACTCTGGGGCCAACGTCCTGACTTTC. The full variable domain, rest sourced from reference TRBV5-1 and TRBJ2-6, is KAGVTQTPRYLIKTRGQQVTLSCSPISGHRSVSWYQQTPGQGLQFLFEYFSETQRNKGNFPGRFSGRQFSNSRSEMNVSTLELGDSALYLCASSLPSGRDRVDSGANVLTFGAGSRLTVL.

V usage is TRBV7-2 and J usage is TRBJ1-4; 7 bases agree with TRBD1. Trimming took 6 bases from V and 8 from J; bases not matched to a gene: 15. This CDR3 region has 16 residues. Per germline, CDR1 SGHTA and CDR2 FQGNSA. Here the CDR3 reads CASSSRDSPMQEKLFF. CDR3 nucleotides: TGTGCCAGCAGTTCCCGGGACAGCCCGATGCAGGAAAAACTGTTTTTT.

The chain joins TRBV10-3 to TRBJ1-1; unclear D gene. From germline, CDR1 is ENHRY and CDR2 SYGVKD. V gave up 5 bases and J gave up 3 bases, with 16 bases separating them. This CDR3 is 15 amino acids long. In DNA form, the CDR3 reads TGTGCCATCAGTCCTCGGCGGGGAACGGACACTGAAGCTTTCTTT. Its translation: CAISPRRGTDTEAFF.

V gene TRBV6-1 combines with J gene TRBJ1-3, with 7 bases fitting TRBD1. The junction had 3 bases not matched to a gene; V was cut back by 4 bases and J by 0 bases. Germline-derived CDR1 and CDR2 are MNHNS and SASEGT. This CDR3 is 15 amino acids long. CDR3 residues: CASSAGTVSGNTIYF. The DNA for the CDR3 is TGTGCCAGCAGTGCAGGGACAGTCTCTGGAAACACCATATATTTT.

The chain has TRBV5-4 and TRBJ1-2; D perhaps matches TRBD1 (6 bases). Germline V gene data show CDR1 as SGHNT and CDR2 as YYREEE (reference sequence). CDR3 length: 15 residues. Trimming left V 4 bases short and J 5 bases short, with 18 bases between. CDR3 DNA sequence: TGTGCCAGCAGCCTGACAGGCCGAGTGGGGTATGGCTACACCTTC. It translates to CASSLTGRVGYGYTF.

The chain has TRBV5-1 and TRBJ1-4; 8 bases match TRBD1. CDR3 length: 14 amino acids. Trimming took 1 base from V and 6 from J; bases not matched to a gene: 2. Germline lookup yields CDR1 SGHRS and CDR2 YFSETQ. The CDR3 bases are TGCGCCAGCAGCTTGACAGGGGGATATGAAAAACTGTTTTTT. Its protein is CASSLTGGYEKLFF.

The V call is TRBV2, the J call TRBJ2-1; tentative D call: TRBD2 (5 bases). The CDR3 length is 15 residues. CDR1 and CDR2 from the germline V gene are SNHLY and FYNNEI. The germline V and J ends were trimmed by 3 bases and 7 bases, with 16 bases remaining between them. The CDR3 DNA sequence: TGTGCCAGCAGTGAGCTGTCGGGATGGGGAAATGAGCAGTTCTTC. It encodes CASSELSGWGNEQFF.

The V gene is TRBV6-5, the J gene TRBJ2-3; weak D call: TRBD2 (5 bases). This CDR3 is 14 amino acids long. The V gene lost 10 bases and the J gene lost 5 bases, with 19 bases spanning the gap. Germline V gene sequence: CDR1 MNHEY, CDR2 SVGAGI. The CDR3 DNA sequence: TGTGCCACCTCAGTGGAAGGACTGGGAGATACGCAGTATTTT. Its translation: CATSVEGLGDTQYF.

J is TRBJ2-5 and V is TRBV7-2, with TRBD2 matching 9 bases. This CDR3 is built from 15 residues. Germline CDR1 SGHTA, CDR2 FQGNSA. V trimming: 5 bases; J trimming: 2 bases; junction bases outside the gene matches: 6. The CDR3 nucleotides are TGTGCCAGCAGCCCACAGCGGGGGGTTCAAGAGACCCAGTACTTC. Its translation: CASSPQRGVQETQYF.

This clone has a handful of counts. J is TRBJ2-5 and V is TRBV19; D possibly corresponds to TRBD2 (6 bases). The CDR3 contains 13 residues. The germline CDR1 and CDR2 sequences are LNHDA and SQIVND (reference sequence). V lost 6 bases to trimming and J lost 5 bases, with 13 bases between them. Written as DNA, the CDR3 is TGTGCCAGTAGGAACGGGGGAGCGGAGACCCAGTACTTC. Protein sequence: CASRNGGAETQYF.

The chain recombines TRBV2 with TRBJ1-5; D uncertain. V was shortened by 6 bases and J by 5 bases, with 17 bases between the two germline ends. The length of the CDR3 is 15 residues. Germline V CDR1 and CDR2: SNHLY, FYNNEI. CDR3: CASRTAIGVDQPQHF. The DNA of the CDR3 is TGTGCCAGCAGAACCGCCATCGGGGTGGATCAGCCCCAGCATTTT.

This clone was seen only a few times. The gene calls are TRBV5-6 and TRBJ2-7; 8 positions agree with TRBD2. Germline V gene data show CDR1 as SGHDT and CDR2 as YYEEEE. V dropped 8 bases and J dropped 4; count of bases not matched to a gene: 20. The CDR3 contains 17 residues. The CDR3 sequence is CASALGDALAGGYEQYF. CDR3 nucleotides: TGTGCCAGTGCTCTTGGGGATGCCCTAGCGGGCGGTTACGAGCAGTACTTC.

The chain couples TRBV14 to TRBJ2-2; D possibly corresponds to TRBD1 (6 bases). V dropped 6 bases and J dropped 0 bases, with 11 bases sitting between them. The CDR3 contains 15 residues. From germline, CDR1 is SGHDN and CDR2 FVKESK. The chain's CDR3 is CASSYGTTNTGELFF. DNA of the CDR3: TGTGCCAGCAGTTACGGGACAACGAACACCGGGGAGCTGTTTTTT.

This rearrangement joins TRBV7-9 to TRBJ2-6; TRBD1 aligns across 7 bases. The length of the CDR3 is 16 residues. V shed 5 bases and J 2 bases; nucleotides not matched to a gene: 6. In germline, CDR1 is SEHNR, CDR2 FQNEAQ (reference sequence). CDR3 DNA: TGTGCCAGCAGCCGAGGGACAGCGCCTGGGGCCAACGTCCTGACTTTC. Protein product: CASSRGTAPGANVLTF. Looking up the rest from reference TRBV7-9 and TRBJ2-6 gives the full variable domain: DTGVSQNPRHKITKRGQNVTFRCDPISEHNRLYWYRQTLGQGPEFLTYFQNEAQLEKSRLLSDRFSAERPKGSFSTLEIQRTEQGDSAMYLCASSRGTAPGANVLTFGAGSRLTVL.

The CDR3 nucleotides read TGTGCCAGCAGCTCCCCCCTAGCGGGGAAAGAGACCCAGTACTTC. Its translation is CASSSPLAGKETQYF. The V and J genes are TRBV7-6 and TRBJ2-5; 9 nucleotides align to TRBD2. This CDR3 region has 15 residues. Per germline, CDR1 SGHVS and CDR2 FNYEAQ. The ends lost 4 bases at V and 3 bases at J; junction bases unmatched: 6.

As DNA, the CDR3 is TGTGCCAGCAGTTTCGGACAGGGACTGTACGAGCAGTACTTC. It is translated as CASSFGQGLYEQYF. This chain uses TRBV6-5 with TRBJ2-7; 8 bases agree with TRBD1. The CDR3 has 14 amino acids. Germline V CDR1 and CDR2: MNHEY, SVGAGI. The J segment lost 4 bases and the V segment lost 4 bases, leaving 6 bases of the junction unmatched.

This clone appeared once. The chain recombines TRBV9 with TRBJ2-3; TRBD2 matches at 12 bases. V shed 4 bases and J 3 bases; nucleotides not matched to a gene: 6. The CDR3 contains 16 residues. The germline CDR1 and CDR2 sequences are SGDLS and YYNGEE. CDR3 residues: CASSLGTSGPTDTQYF. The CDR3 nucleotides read TGTGCCAGCAGCCTCGGGACTAGCGGGCCTACAGATACGCAGTATTTT. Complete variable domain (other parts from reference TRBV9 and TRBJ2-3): DSGVTQTPKHLITATGQRVTLRCSPRSGDLSVYWYQQSLDQGLQFLIQYYNGEERAKGNILERFSAQQFPDLHSELNLSSLELGDSALYFCASSLGTSGPTDTQYFGPGTRLTVL.

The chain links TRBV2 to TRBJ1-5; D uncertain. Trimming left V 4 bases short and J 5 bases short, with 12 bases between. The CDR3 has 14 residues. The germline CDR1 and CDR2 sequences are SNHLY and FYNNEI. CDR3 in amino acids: CASSVWAEDQPQHF. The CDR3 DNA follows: TGTGCCAGCAGTGTATGGGCGGAGGATCAGCCCCAGCATTTT.